The 17 T cell receptor beta chains listed next were all sequenced from one sample in a study of blood T cell repertoires in COVID-19. Clones were read by immunoSEQ multiplex PCR, and TCRdb kept only the in-frame ones, dropping some. The sample has around 500,000 clones; 75% to 90% are singletons. The sample taken for sequencing was PBMCs or T cells enriched from blood (not recorded which). The receptor source for this set is a woman aged 55-69 years who had recovered from COVID-19.

The CDR3 spells CASSSPRTGQETQYF. CDR3 sequence (DNA): TGTGCCAGCAGTTCGCCCCGGACAGGCCAAGAGACCCAGTACTTC. The chain is built from TRBV6-5 and TRBJ2-5, with TRBD1 identical over 7 bases. Germline V lookup: CDR1 MNHEY, CDR2 SVGAGI. CDR3 length: 15 residues. The V and J ends lost 4 bases and 1 base, in that order; junction bases with no gene match: 6.

V usage is TRBV18 and J usage is TRBJ2-7, with 14 bases that match TRBD2. V shed 5 bases and J 8 bases; nucleotides not matched to a gene: 5. The CDR3 consists of 14 residues. Germline assignment: CDR1 KGHSH and CDR2 LQKENI. The CDR3, as DNA: TGTGCCAGCTCAACCGGGACTAGCGGGGGCCAGCAGTACTTC. It specifies CASSTGTSGGQQYF.

This rearrangement joins TRBV24-1 to TRBJ2-3; TRBD2 agrees at 9 bases. The CDR3 contains 16 residues. CDR1 and CDR2 (germline): KGHDR, SFDVKD. After removal of 0 bases from V and 4 bases from J, the junction contained 4 bases not matched to a gene. The CDR3 is CATSDLLAGGPDTQYF. The CDR3 bases are TGTGCCACCAGTGATTTGCTGGCGGGGGGGCCAGATACGCAGTATTTT.

V is TRBV19 and J is TRBJ2-3, with D perhaps matching TRBD1 (6 bases). Germline V gene lookup returns CDR1 LNHDA and CDR2 SQIVND (reference sequence). CDR3 size: 16 residues. The ends were cut back, 2 bases at V and 4 bases at J, with 16 bases in the middle. CDR3 amino acids: CASSIRTARQSDTQYF. DNA for the CDR3: TGTGCCAGTAGTATAAGGACAGCCCGGCAATCAGATACGCAGTATTTT.

The rearrangement uses TRBV5-1 and TRBJ2-5; a weak D match, TRBD1 (5 bases). Trimming left V 5 bases short and J 4 bases short, with 12 bases between. This CDR3 is 13 amino acids long. Germline-derived CDR1 and CDR2 are SGHRS and YFSETQ. The CDR3 DNA reads as TGCGCCAGCAGACGGGCAGGGCGAGAGACCCAGTACTTC. It yields the protein CASRRAGRETQYF. The entire variable domain, with the rest obtained from reference TRBV5-1 and TRBJ2-5, is as follows: KAGVTQTPRYLIKTRGQQVTLSCSPISGHRSVSWYQQTPGQGLQFLFEYFSETQRNKGNFPGRFSGRQFSNSRSEMNVSTLELGDSALYLCASRRAGRETQYFGPGTRLLVL.

The rearrangement uses TRBV7-4 and TRBJ1-5, with 7 bases identical to TRBD1. The CDR3 has 16 residues. The germline CDR1 and CDR2 sequences are SGHVT and SQSDAQ. V shed 7 bases, J shed 0 bases, and the junction held 9 bases outside the gene matches. This CDR3 reads CASTSRDSRSNQPQHF. CDR3 sequence (DNA): TGTGCCAGCACCTCCCGGGACAGTCGTAGCAATCAGCCCCAGCATTTT.

V usage is TRBV3-1 (or the pseudogene TRBV3-2) and J usage is TRBJ2-7; D ambiguous. This CDR3 has 16 residues. V shed 0 bases and J shed 0 bases, with 12 bases lying between them. Germline values: CDR1 LGHDT, CDR2 YNNKEL (reference sequence). The CDR3: CASSQDRTVRSYEQYF. The CDR3 DNA is TGTGCCAGCAGCCAAGATAGAACAGTCCGCTCCTACGAGCAGTACTTC.

V and J are TRBV2 and TRBJ2-1; a weak D match, TRBD2 (6 bases). V was shortened by 6 bases and J by 4 bases, with 13 bases between the two germline ends. CDR3 length: 14 amino acids. Looked up from germline, CDR1 is SNHLY and CDR2 is FYNNEI. The CDR3 DNA follows: TGTGCCAGCAGCGCGGGACTCTCTTACAATGAGCAGTTCTTC. As protein: CASSAGLSYNEQFF.

The chain uses TRBV11-2 and TRBJ2-7; TRBD2 agrees at 8 bases. The ends lost 5 bases at V and 1 base at J; junction bases unmatched: 4. Germline CDR1 and CDR2: SGHAT and FQNNGV. The CDR3 has 14 residues. The CDR3 nucleotides read TGTGCCAGCAGCGGGGGACTAGGGTCCTACGAGCAGTACTTC. Residues: CASSGGLGSYEQYF.

The chain recombines TRBV27 with TRBJ1-2, with a tentative D call TRBD1 (6 bases). Germline V gene data show CDR1 as MNHEY and CDR2 as SMNVEV (reference sequence). This CDR3 has 15 residues. The V gene lost 1 base and the J gene lost 3 bases, with 12 bases spanning the gap. In DNA form, the CDR3 reads TGTGCCAGCAGTTTATATGGAGGGGGGGACTATGGCTACACCTTC. Encoded protein: CASSLYGGGDYGYTF.

The chain combines TRBV6-5 with TRBJ2-1; weak D call: TRBD1 (6 bases). Trimming took 5 bases from V and 4 from J, leaving 9 bases between them. The CDR3 contains 13 residues. From germline, CDR1 is MNHEY and CDR2 SVGAGI. Written as DNA, the CDR3 is TGTGCCAGCAGTCCCGGACAGTACAATGAGCAGTTCTTC. Its translation is CASSPGQYNEQFF.

This clone showed up just once. J is TRBJ2-3 and V is TRBV5-1, with D possibly matching TRBD1 (5 bases). The CDR3 spans 17 residues. The V end was cut by 1 base, the J end by 0 bases, with 15 bases between. CDR1 is SGHRS and CDR2 is YFSETQ in the germline V gene. For the CDR3, the DNA is TGCGCCAGCAGCTTGCAGGGCCAAGCAGCTAGCACAGATACGCAGTATTTT. This gives the protein CASSLQGQAASTDTQYF. The variable domain in full, with the rest retrieved from reference TRBV5-1 and TRBJ2-3, is KAGVTQTPRYLIKTRGQQVTLSCSPISGHRSVSWYQQTPGQGLQFLFEYFSETQRNKGNFPGRFSGRQFSNSRSEMNVSTLELGDSALYLCASSLQGQAASTDTQYFGPGTRLTVL.

The rearrangement links TRBV24-1 to TRBJ1-5; D perhaps matches TRBD1 (6 bases). CDR3 length: 16 amino acids. In germline, CDR1 is KGHDR, CDR2 SFDVKD. Between the trimmed V and J ends, which lost 2 bases and 6 bases, there was a span of 16 bases. The DNA of the CDR3 is TGTGCCACCAGTGATTCCGACAGGTTGGGTGCTCAGCCCCAGCATTTT. As protein: CATSDSDRLGAQPQHF.

The chain recombines TRBV29-1 with TRBJ1-2; maybe TRBD1 (5 bases). This CDR3 comprises 12 residues. CDR1 and CDR2 from the germline V gene are SQVTM and ANQGSEA. The V gene lost 2 bases and the J gene lost 5 bases, with 9 bases spanning the gap. The CDR3 here is CSVEKGLYGYTF. Here the CDR3 DNA reads TGCAGCGTTGAAAAGGGGCTATATGGCTACACCTTC. Full variable domain (remainder filled in from reference TRBV29-1 and TRBJ1-2): SAVISQKPSRDICQRGTSLTIQCQVDSQVTMMFWYRQQPGQSLTLIATANQGSEATYESGFVIDKFPISRPNLTFSTLTVSNMSPEDSSIYLCSVEKGLYGYTFGSGTRLTVV.

This clone showed up just once. CDR3 nucleotides: TGTGCCAGAAGCCAACCAGCAGATACGCAGTATTTT. Protein product: CARSQPADTQYF. This rearrangement joins TRBV5-3 to TRBJ2-3; D gene unclear. TRBV5-3 is an ORF, with its function uncertain. The CDR3 extends over 12 amino acids. V lost 4 bases and J lost 4, with 7 bases in between.

The V gene is TRBV7-9, the J gene TRBJ1-2, with 7 bases matching TRBD1. The CDR3 spans 17 residues. Germline trimming cut 5 bases from V and 4 bases from J; bases unmatched to any gene: 16. CDR1 is SEHNR, CDR2 FQNEAQ, per germline (reference sequence). CDR3 region: CASSQGQAQGRGYGYTF. The CDR3 coding sequence is TGTGCCAGCAGCCAAGGACAGGCCCAGGGGAGAGGCTATGGCTACACCTTC.

The chain combines TRBV15 with TRBJ2-3; 13 bases are shared with TRBD2. The CDR3 length is 18 residues. From germline, CDR1 is LNHNV and CDR2 YYDKDF (reference sequence). V lost 0 bases and J lost 2; bases outside the gene matches: 5. CDR3 in amino acids: CATSREVTSGGITDTQYF. The DNA for the CDR3 is TGTGCCACCAGCAGAGAGGTGACTAGCGGGGGGATCACAGATACGCAGTATTTT.